The entry below gives a single T cell receptor (beta chain) sequence along with its context. The same CDR3 arises from other DNA sequences in this sample as well. Original methodology: Counts of nucleated cells, estimated from reference gene primer amplification, were obtained. Repertoires were generated with immunoSEQ multiplex PCR, while TCRdb's copy carries only in-frame clones and drops some. The D gene and trimming were derived from the DNA, and the V and J assignments and clone size from that table. The table lists about 170,000 clones, 86% of them singletons. V was cut by 3 bases and J by 4 bases, with 6 bases left in between. This CDR3 is 12 amino acids long. The germline V gene encodes CDR1 MNHEY and CDR2 SVGAGI. It was during active infection that Seattle patients were enrolled and then longitudinally followed. The sample belongs to a study of blood T cell repertoires in COVID-19. Across the whole study: From the United States, Italy and Spain came samples of acute and convalescent COVID-19.

The receptor's source is a woman in her sixties with COVID-19, enrolled during active disease. Sequencing was done on a sample of peripheral blood. This chain joins TRBV6-5 and TRBJ1-1; no clear D. CDR3 nucleotides: TGTGCCAGCAGTTATGGCTCCACTGAAGCTTTCTTT. Its protein is CASSYGSTEAFF.